The rows below give T cell receptor beta chains drawn from one sample of a study of blood T cell repertoires in COVID-19. Repertoires were generated with immunoSEQ multiplex PCR, while TCRdb's copy carries only in-frame clones and drops some. Of about 180,000 clones in the sample, over 80% are singletons; the top ten hold 1.6%. Sequenced: peripheral blood. These receptors were taken from a woman between 50 and 59 years old with acute or convalescent COVID-19. Both conserved end residues are part of each CDR3. Each record gives: J gene, clone size, V gene, D gene, CDR3 protein, CDR3 DNA. D genes are given only for firm matches. Clone size is given for some rows only: seen once, a few or many times, or a class if the clone is expanded.

>TRBJ1-4|-|TRBV7-8|-
CASSSLEVGEKLFF
TGTGCCAGCAGCTCTTTGGAGGTTGGCGAAAAACTGTTTTTT
>TRBJ1-2|-|TRBV5-1|-
CASSLTGSNYGYTF
TGCGCCAGCAGCTTGACAGGGTCCAACTATGGCTACACCTTC
>TRBJ1-5|-|TRBV18|TRBD1
CASSPGTGGSNQPQHF
TGTGCCAGCTCACCTGGGACAGGGGGTTCAAATCAGCCCCAGCATTTT
>TRBJ1-1|-|TRBV6-2/TRBV6-3|TRBD1
CASSWDSIAFF
TGTGCCAGCAGTTGGGACAGCATAGCTTTCTTT
>TRBJ1-2|-|TRBV7-2|-
CASSSTTISGHGGYTF
TGTGCCAGCAGCTCCACAACTATATCAGGACATGGAGGCTACACCTTC
>TRBJ2-3|-|TRBV6-5|TRBD2
CASSTGTSPLDTQYF
TGTGCCAGCAGTACCGGGACTAGTCCCCTCGATACGCAGTATTTT
>TRBJ2-1|-|TRBV5-1|-
CASSLGLLDEQFF
TGCGCCAGCAGCTTGGGATTACTCGATGAGCAGTTCTTC
>TRBJ2-1|-|TRBV19|TRBD2
CASSIDKYPRQGLAGGPNEQFF
TGTGCCAGTAGTATAGACAAGTACCCAAGACAGGGACTAGCGGGAGGGCCAAATGAGCAGTTCTTC
>TRBJ2-1|-|TRBV5-8|TRBD2
CASSSSGMRGYNEQFF
TGTGCCAGCAGCAGTAGCGGGATGAGGGGGTACAATGAGCAGTTCTTC
>TRBJ2-3|-|TRBV10-1|TRBD2
CASSELAGGLDTQYF
TGCGCCAGCAGTGAGTTAGCGGGAGGTTTGGATACGCAGTATTTT
>TRBJ1-6|-|TRBV3-1/TRBV3-2|-
CASSLNNSPLHF
TGTGCCAGCAGCCTAAATAATTCACCCCTCCACTTT
>TRBJ2-3|few|TRBV7-8|-
CASTIRDSPHTQYF
TGTGCCAGCACTATCAGGGACTCTCCTCATACGCAGTATTTT
>TRBJ1-2|-|TRBV9|-
CASSPRGGYGYTF
TGTGCCAGCAGCCCGAGAGGCGGCTATGGCTACACCTTC
>TRBJ1-2|-|TRBV19|-
CASSVQRELYGYTF
TGTGCCAGTAGTGTACAGAGGGAACTCTATGGCTACACCTTC
>TRBJ2-3|-|TRBV25-1|TRBD2
CASSLKSGGPTDTQYF
TGTGCCAGCAGTCTCAAGAGCGGGGGGCCCACAGATACGCAGTATTTT
>TRBJ2-5|-|TRBV3-1/TRBV3-2|-
CASSQDTSGQTQYF
TGTGCCAGCAGCCAAGATACGAGCGGACAGACCCAGTACTTC
>TRBJ1-1|-|TRBV9|TRBD1
CASSVGVTGAEAFF
TGTGCCAGCAGCGTAGGGGTAACAGGGGCTGAAGCTTTCTTT
>TRBJ2-1|-|TRBV14|TRBD2
CASSQDWGGEQFF
TGTGCCAGCAGCCAAGATTGGGGGGGTGAGCAGTTCTTC
>TRBJ2-7|once|TRBV7-8|-
CASSLGTGSYEQYF
TGTGCCAGCAGCTTAGGAACAGGATCCTACGAGCAGTACTTC
>TRBJ1-5|-|TRBV30|-
CAWSAYRASNSNQPQHF
TGTGCCTGGAGTGCTTACAGGGCCTCGAATAGCAATCAGCCCCAGCATTTT
>TRBJ1-2|once|TRBV30|TRBD1
CACPQGARGYGYTF
TGTGCCTGCCCCCAGGGGGCGCGAGGGTATGGCTACACCTTC
>TRBJ2-1|once|TRBV5-1|-
CASSFGDNEQFF
TGCGCCAGCAGCTTCGGGGACAATGAGCAGTTCTTC
>TRBJ2-1|-|TRBV5-1|TRBD1
CASSLRGGTGGQAEQFF
TGCGCCAGCAGCTTGCGTGGCGGGACAGGGGGCCAGGCTGAGCAGTTCTTC
>TRBJ2-3|-|TRBV29-1|TRBD1
CSASDREVPDTQYF
TGCAGCGCGTCGGACAGGGAGGTTCCAGATACGCAGTATTTT
>TRBJ1-2|-|TRBV18|-
CASSPIGQILNYGYTF
TGTGCCAGCTCACCTATCGGACAGATCCTTAACTATGGCTACACCTTC
>TRBJ2-5|-|TRBV19|-
CASSGPAALTRETQYF
TGTGCCAGTAGCGGCCCTGCGGCCTTGACTCGAGAGACCCAGTACTTC
>TRBJ1-2|-|TRBV5-1|TRBD1
CASSFTSGTGDLYGYTF
TGCGCCAGCAGCTTTACCAGCGGGACAGGAGATCTCTATGGCTACACCTTC
>TRBJ1-6|-|TRBV27|TRBD1
CASNLFGTGSSPLHF
TGTGCCAGCAACTTATTTGGGACAGGGAGTTCACCCCTCCACTTT
>TRBJ1-4|-|TRBV7-2|TRBD1
CASSLSGQAEKLFF
TGTGCCAGCAGCTTGTCGGGACAGGCTGAAAAACTGTTTTTT
>TRBJ2-1|-|TRBV5-4|-
CASSLGGGVYNEQFF
TGTGCCAGCAGCTTGGGAGGGGGGGTATACAATGAGCAGTTCTTC
>TRBJ1-1|-|TRBV27|-
CASQNTAQGNTEAFF
TGTGCCAGCCAGAATACAGCGCAGGGGAACACTGAAGCTTTCTTT
>TRBJ2-1|-|TRBV9|TRBD2
CASSVGSSGVYNEQFF
TGTGCCAGCAGCGTAGGTTCTAGCGGGGTCTACAATGAGCAGTTCTTC
>TRBJ2-5|-|TRBV5-4|TRBD2
CASSLRTSGGFQETQYF
TGTGCCAGCAGCCTGAGGACTAGCGGGGGGTTCCAAGAGACCCAGTACTTC
>TRBJ2-7|-|TRBV7-2|TRBD2
CASSVAAGGSYEQYF
TGTGCCAGCAGCGTGGCGGCGGGGGGATCCTACGAGCAGTACTTC
>TRBJ1-6|-|TRBV6-2/TRBV6-3|-
CASSTADSPLHF
TGTGCCAGCAGTACAGCGGATTCACCCCTCCACTTT
>TRBJ2-7|-|TRBV10-2|TRBD2
CAAVRGGAYEQYF
TGCGCCGCGGTTCGCGGGGGGGCCTACGAGCAGTACTTC
>TRBJ1-5|-|TRBV12-3/TRBV12-4|-
CASSSGAEQPQHF
TGTGCCAGCAGTTCAGGGGCCGAGCAGCCCCAGCATTTT
>TRBJ2-5|once|TRBV5-6|-
CASSSAQGRQETQYF
TGTGCCAGCAGCTCCGCACAGGGCCGCCAAGAGACCCAGTACTTC
>TRBJ1-1|-|TRBV11-3|-
CASSLDGGGGTEAFF
TGTGCCAGCAGCTTAGATGGTGGGGGAGGCACTGAAGCTTTCTTT
>TRBJ2-7|-|TRBV11-2|-
CASSFTPYEQYF
TGTGCCAGCAGCTTTACTCCCTACGAGCAGTACTTC
>TRBJ1-2|-|TRBV20-1|-
CSASFRADGYTF
TGCAGTGCTAGTTTCAGGGCGGATGGCTACACCTTC
>TRBJ2-4|-|TRBV7-9|TRBD1
CASSLGGDSPYQYF
TGTGCCAGCAGCTTAGGTGGGGACAGCCCATATCAGTACTTC
>TRBJ1-1|-|TRBV21-1|-
CASSKEAGEAFF
TGTGCCAGCAGCAAAGAAGCAGGTGAAGCTTTCTTT
>TRBJ1-5|-|TRBV18|-
CASSPKEYPRSNQPQHF
TGTGCCAGCTCACCCAAAGAATACCCACGGAGCAATCAGCCCCAGCATTTT
>TRBJ2-2|-|TRBV30|-
CAWSVGASNTGELFF
TGTGCCTGGAGTGTGGGGGCTTCGAACACCGGGGAGCTGTTTTTT
>TRBJ2-7|-|TRBV7-2|-
CASSLANGSGQYF
TGTGCCAGCAGCTTAGCGAACGGGTCGGGGCAGTACTTC
>TRBJ1-5|-|TRBV19|TRBD1
CASSISGQGVSQPQHF
TGTGCCAGTAGTATCTCGGGACAGGGGGTGAGTCAGCCCCAGCATTTT
>TRBJ2-5|-|TRBV27|-
CASSSQETQYF
TGTGCCAGCAGTTCGCAAGAGACCCAGTACTTC
>TRBJ2-7|-|TRBV25-1|TRBD2
CASSEGGYEQYF
TGTGCCAGCAGTGAGGGGGGGTACGAGCAGTACTTC
>TRBJ2-4|-|TRBV5-5|TRBD1
CASSEGQGSNIQYF
TGTGCCAGCAGCGAAGGACAGGGGTCGAACATTCAGTACTTC